This T cell receptor beta chain was recovered during a study of CD8 T cells in ankylosing spondylitis. Study results and caveats: Typical of ankylosing spondylitis blood, it appeared, was a TCR beta motif of eight highly homologous variants.

Only one count was recorded for this clonotype. What it binds is unknown. V lost 8 bases to trimming and J lost 5 bases, with 14 bases between them. This CDR3 spans 13 amino acids. TCRdb analysed the 5' RACE reads with MiXCR anew, one entry per CDR3 protein. Here the sample spans about 260,000 distinct CDR3 sequences, approximately 20% being singletons. The sequence derives from a male donor with ankylosing spondylitis or in good health (not recorded which). This chain connects TRBV12-3 or TRBV12-4 to TRBJ2-3; tentatively, D is TRBD2 (7 bases). Input material: blood, either unsorted or a sorted T cell fraction (not recorded which). The chain's CDR3 is CASGRGGQDTQYF. The CDR3 DNA sequence: TGTGCCAGCGGAAGGGGGGGCCAAGATACGCAGTATTTT.